What follows describes a single T cell receptor (beta chain). Participant age was about 18 to 89 years, and participants resided in approximately 24 US areas. Donors in Cohort 3 counted as recovered after two negative PCRs, clearance, or symptom resolution. The data belong to a study of blood T cell repertoires in COVID-19. Assay used: immunoSEQ multiplex PCR; TCRdb lists only in-frame clones, some missing. This sample yields a few hundred thousand clones, of which around 90% are seen a single time; less than 20% belongs to the top ten. Trimming removed 0 bases from V and 5 bases from J; junction bases left unmatched: 6. The CDR3 is 15 residues long. Germline CDR1 SGHRS, CDR2 YFSETQ.

This rearrangement joins TRBV5-1 to TRBJ2-5; 8 positions match TRBD1. This TCR was recovered from a woman in her twenties or thirties who had recovered from COVID-19. The sequenced material came from PBMCs or T cells enriched from blood (not recorded which). The CDR3 coding sequence is TGCGCCAGCAGCTTGGGACAGGGGAACCGGGAGACCCAGTACTTC. Amino acid sequence: CASSLGQGNRETQYF. The whole variable domain, remainder taken from reference TRBV5-1 and TRBJ2-5, is KAGVTQTPRYLIKTRGQQVTLSCSPISGHRSVSWYQQTPGQGLQFLFEYFSETQRNKGNFPGRFSGRQFSNSRSEMNVSTLELGDSALYLCASSLGQGNRETQYFGPGTRLLVL.